These 7 T cell receptor beta chains originate from one sample sequenced in a study of graft-versus-host responses after intestinal transplantation listed by TCRdb under 2021. This specimen's time point label, per the study, means: cells obtained before transplantation from donor or recipient. For these receptors, no antigen is known. The library was prepared using the immunoSEQ multiplex PCR assay. TCRdb provides this immuneACCESS table in a form limited to in-frame rearrangements. Some clones are lacking; in checked studies, under half of them reflect an unresolved V gene, and why the rest are absent is not known. The sample profile shows 80,000 to 100,000 clones; roughly 92% of them were found once. Approximately 0.064% of the sample is taken by the ten largest. The sample in question was unstimulated CD8+ T cells sorted from spleen or lymph node cells, obtained before transplant. These receptors originate from a human donor who was the organ donor for an intestinal transplant.

This chain connects TRBV9 to TRBJ2-7, with TRBD1 matching over 8 bases. Germline V gene sequence: CDR1 SGDLS, CDR2 YYNGEE. The CDR3 covers 16 residues. The J segment lost 0 bases and the V segment lost 3 bases, leaving 8 bases of the junction unmatched. CDR3: CASSGTGTDRSYEQYF. The CDR3 DNA reads as TGTGCCAGCAGCGGGACAGGGACAGACCGCTCCTACGAGCAGTACTTC. Variable domain in full (rest from reference TRBV9 and TRBJ2-7): DSGVTQTPKHLITATGQRVTLRCSPRSGDLSVYWYQQSLDQGLQFLIQYYNGEERAKGNILERFSAQQFPDLHSELNLSSLELGDSALYFCASSGTGTDRSYEQYFGPGTRLTVT.

The chain couples TRBV27 to TRBJ2-2; 10 bases map to TRBD2. J was trimmed by 6 bases and V by 8 bases; bases with no gene match: 12. Germline-derived CDR1 and CDR2 are MNHEY and SMNVEV (reference sequence). The length of the CDR3 is 16 residues. CDR3 amino acids: CASRWGPSGGAGELFF. In DNA, the CDR3 is TGTGCCAGCCGATGGGGCCCTAGCGGGGGAGCCGGGGAGCTGTTTTTT.

This clone was counted a single time. V usage is TRBV25-1 and J usage is TRBJ2-1, with a weak D call TRBD1 (5 bases). V lost 8 bases and J 3 bases, leaving 14 bases between the germline ends. CDR1 MGHDK and CDR2 SYGVNS come from the germline V gene. This CDR3 is built from 14 residues. The chain's CDR3 is CASANRNRYNEQFF. In DNA form, the CDR3 reads TGTGCCAGCGCCAACAGGAATCGCTACAATGAGCAGTTCTTC. Using reference TRBV25-1 and TRBJ2-1 for the parts outside the CDR3, the full variable domain is EADIYQTPRYLVIGTGKKITLECSQTMGHDKMYWYQQDPGMELHLIHYSYGVNSTEKGDLSSESTVSRIRTEHFPLTLESARPSHTSQYLCASANRNRYNEQFFGPGTRLTVL.

This clone turned up a few times. The chain couples TRBV10-3 to TRBJ1-3, with a tentative D call TRBD1 (6 bases). Germline-derived CDR1 and CDR2 are ENHRY and SYGVKD. The V end lost 6 bases, the J end lost 0 bases, and 12 bases lay between the germline ends. The CDR3 covers 15 residues. CDR3 sequence reads: CAIRKTGYSGNTIYF. CDR3 bases: TGTGCCATCAGGAAGACAGGCTACTCTGGAAACACCATATATTTT.

This chain's CDR3 is CASSFGTERVDTQYF. DNA for the CDR3: TGTGCCAGCAGTTTTGGGACAGAGAGAGTAGATACGCAGTATTTT. The chain has TRBV6-5 and TRBJ2-3; 7 bases agree with TRBD1. CDR3 length: 15 amino acids. Germline CDR1 MNHEY, CDR2 SVGAGI. With V trimmed by 4 bases and J by 5 bases, 9 bases remained unmatched.

The chain joins TRBV30 to TRBJ1-1; the D gene is possibly TRBD1 (5 bases). The length of the CDR3 is 15 residues. Germline loops: CDR1 GTSNPN, CDR2 SVGIG (reference sequence). Trimming removed 4 bases at V and 1 base at J, with 16 bases between. The CDR3 here is CAWIREAQANTEAFF. The CDR3 DNA reads as TGTGCCTGGATCAGAGAAGCACAGGCGAACACTGAAGCTTTCTTT.

This clone has a handful of counts. The gene calls are TRBV7-8 and TRBJ2-3; 11 bases agree with TRBD2. The CDR3 length is 16 residues. Germline CDR1 and CDR2: SGHVS and FQNEAQ. The junction had 4 bases not matched to a gene; V was cut back by 3 bases and J by 2 bases. In DNA, the CDR3 is TGTGCCAGCAGCTTCGGACTAGCGGGCAACACAGATACGCAGTATTTT. Translating gives CASSFGLAGNTDTQYF.